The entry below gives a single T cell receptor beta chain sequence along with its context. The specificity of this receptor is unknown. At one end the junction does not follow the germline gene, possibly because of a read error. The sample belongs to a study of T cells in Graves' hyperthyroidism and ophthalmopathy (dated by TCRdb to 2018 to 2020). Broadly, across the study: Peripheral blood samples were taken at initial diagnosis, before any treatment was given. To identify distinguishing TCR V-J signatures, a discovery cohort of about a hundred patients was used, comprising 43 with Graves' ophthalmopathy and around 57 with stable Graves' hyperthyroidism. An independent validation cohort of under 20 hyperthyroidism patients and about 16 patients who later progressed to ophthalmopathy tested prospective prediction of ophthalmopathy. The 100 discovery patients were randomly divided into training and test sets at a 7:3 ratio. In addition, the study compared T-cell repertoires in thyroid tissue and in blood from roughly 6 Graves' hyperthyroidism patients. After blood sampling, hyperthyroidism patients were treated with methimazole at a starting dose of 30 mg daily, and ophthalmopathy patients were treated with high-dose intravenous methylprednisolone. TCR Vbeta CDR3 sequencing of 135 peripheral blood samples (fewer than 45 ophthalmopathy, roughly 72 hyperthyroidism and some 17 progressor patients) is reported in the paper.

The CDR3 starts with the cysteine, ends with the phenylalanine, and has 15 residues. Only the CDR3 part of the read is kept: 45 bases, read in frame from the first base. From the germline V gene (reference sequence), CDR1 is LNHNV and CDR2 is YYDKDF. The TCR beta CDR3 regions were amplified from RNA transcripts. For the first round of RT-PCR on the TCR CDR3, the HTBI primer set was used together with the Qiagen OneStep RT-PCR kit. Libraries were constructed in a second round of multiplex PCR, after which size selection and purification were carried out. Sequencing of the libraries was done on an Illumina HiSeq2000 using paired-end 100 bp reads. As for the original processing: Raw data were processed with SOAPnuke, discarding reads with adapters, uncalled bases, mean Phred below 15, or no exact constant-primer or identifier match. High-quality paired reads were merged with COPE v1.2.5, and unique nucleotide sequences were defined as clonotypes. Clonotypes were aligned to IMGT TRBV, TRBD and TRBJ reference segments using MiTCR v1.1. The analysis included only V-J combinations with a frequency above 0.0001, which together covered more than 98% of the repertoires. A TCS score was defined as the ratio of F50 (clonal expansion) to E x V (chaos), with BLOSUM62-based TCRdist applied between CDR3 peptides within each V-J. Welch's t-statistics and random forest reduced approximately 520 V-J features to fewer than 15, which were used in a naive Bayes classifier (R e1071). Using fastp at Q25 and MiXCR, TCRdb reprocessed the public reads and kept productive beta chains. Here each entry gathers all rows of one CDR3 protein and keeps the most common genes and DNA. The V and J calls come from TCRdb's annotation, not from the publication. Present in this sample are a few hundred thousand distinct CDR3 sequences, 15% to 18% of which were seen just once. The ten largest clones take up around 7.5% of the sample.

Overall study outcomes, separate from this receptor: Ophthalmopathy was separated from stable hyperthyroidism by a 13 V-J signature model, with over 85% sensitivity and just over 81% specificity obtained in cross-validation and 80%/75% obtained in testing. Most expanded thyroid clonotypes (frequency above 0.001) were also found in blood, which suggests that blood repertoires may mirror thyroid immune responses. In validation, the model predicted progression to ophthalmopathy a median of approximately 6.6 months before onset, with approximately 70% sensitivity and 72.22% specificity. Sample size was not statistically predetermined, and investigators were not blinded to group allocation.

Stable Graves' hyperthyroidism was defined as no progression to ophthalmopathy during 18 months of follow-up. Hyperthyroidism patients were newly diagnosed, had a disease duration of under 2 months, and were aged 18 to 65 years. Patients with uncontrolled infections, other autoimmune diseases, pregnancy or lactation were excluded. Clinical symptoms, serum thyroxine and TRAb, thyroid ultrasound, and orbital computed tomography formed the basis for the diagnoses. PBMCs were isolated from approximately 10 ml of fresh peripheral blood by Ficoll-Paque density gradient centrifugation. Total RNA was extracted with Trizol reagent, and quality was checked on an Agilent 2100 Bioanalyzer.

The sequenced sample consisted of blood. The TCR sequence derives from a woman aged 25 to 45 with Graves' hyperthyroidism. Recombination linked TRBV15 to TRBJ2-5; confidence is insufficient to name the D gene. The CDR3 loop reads CAASRATTRQETQYF. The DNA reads TGTGCCGCCAGCAGAGCAACAACAAGACAAGAGACCCAGTACTTC. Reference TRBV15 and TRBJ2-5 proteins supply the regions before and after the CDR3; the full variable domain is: DAMVIQNPRYQVTQFGKPVTLSCSQTLNHNVMYWYQQKSSQAPKLLFHYYDKDFNNEADTPDNFQSRRPNTSFCFLDIRSPGLGDTAMYLCAASRATTRQETQYFGPGTRLLVL.